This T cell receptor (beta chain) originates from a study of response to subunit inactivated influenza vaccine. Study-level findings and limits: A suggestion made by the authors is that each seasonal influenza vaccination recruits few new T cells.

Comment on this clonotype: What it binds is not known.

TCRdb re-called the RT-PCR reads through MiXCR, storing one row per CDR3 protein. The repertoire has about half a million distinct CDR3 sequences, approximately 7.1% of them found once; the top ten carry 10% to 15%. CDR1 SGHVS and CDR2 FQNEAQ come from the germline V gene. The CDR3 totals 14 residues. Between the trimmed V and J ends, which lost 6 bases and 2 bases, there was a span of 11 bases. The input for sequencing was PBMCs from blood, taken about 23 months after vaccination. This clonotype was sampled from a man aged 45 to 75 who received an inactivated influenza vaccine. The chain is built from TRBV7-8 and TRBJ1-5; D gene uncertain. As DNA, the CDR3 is TGTGCCAGCAGTGGGCGGCAGGGCAATCAGCCCCAGCATTTT. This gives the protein CASSGRQGNQPQHF.